Shown below are 19 T cell receptor beta chains from a single sample sequenced in a study of T cells in Graves' hyperthyroidism and ophthalmopathy (dated by TCRdb to between 2017 and 2020). The library relied on multiplex PCR. The sequencer was an Illumina HiSeq 2000. The TCR beta CDR3 regions were amplified from the RNA transcripts. The TCR CDR3 was subjected to a first round of RT-PCR using the HTBI primer set and the Qiagen OneStep RT-PCR kit. In TCRdb, the public reads were trimmed at Q25 with fastp and aligned with MiXCR, with productive beta chains retained. CDR3 protein sequences are deduplicated, and each keeps its most common genes and DNA. The sample table holds hundreds of thousands of distinct CDR3 sequences, of which about a fifth were seen once. The ten largest clones add up to 34% of the sample. The sample taken for sequencing was blood. These TCRs come from a man aged 25-45 years with Graves' ophthalmopathy.

This clonotype was picked up a small number of times. V is TRBV6-1 and J is TRBJ2-1; weak D call: TRBD1 (5 bases). CDR3 length equals 13 residues. V shed 3 bases and J shed 9 bases, with 12 bases lying between them. Germline V gene lookup returns CDR1 MNHNS and CDR2 SASEGT. For the CDR3, the DNA is TGTGCCAGCAGTGACGGCAGGGTTACTGAGCAGTTCTTC. Protein: CASSDGRVTEQFF.

Remarks on this clonotype: Just one base apart from a much larger clone, this may be a read error. CDR3 protein: CAWRRRGRGNTGELFF. The CDR3 nucleotides are TGTGCCTGGAGAAGGAGGGGCAGGGGGAACACCGGGGAGCTGTTTTTT. This sequence joins TRBV30 and TRBJ2-2, with D possibly called TRBD1 or TRBD2 (6 bases each). Looked up from germline, CDR1 is GTSNPN and CDR2 is SVGIG (reference sequence). Trimming stripped 3 bases from V and 1 base from J, with 15 bases between. This CDR3 has 16 residues.

The J gene is TRBJ1-3, the V gene TRBV11-3; no definite D call. The germline V and J ends were trimmed by 3 bases and 0 bases, with 12 bases remaining between them. Germline V gene data show CDR1 as SGHNT and CDR2 as YENEEA. The CDR3 spans 16 residues. CDR3: CASSFRSRSSGNTIYF. The CDR3 DNA follows: TGTGCCAGCAGCTTCCGATCAAGGAGCTCTGGAAACACCATATATTTT.

This clonotype was counted ten times or more. The chain couples TRBV28 to TRBJ2-7; TRBD2 might be the D (6 bases). The germline V gene has CDR1 MDHEN and CDR2 SYDVKM. Trimming pared 6 bases from V and 2 bases from J, leaving 14 bases between. The CDR3 loop spans 14 amino acids. The CDR3 DNA follows: TGTGCCAGCAGCTCAGGGACTCTCACCTACGAGCAGTACTTC. It codes for CASSSGTLTYEQYF.

This clonotype has at least ten counts. V is TRBV6-1 and J is TRBJ1-1; D is ambiguous. Trimming shortened V by 5 bases and J by 5 bases, and 15 bases separated the two germline ends. Germline V CDR1 and CDR2: MNHNS, SASEGT. The CDR3 runs to 14 residues. The CDR3 DNA is TGTGCCAGCAGTACAGAGGGAGGTGGGACTGAAGCTTTCTTT. As protein: CASSTEGGGTEAFF.

Worth noting for this clonotype: A much bigger clone sits one base away, suggesting this may be a read error. The chain carries TRBV28 and TRBJ1-1; D not resolved. The germline V gene has CDR1 MDHEN and CDR2 SYDVKM. This CDR3 spans 13 amino acids. The CDR3 DNA reads TGTGCCAGCAGTTTGCGAGGGATCACTGAAGCTTCCTTT. Residues: CASSLRGITEASF.

A few counts support this clonotype. The chain is built from TRBV5-5 and TRBJ2-1; possibly TRBD1 for D (6 bases). Germline V lookup: CDR1 SGHKS, CDR2 YYEKEE (reference sequence). V was cut by 1 base and J by 1 base, with 9 bases left in between. CDR3 length: 15 amino acids. The CDR3, as DNA: TGTGCCAGCAGCTTGTCGACAGGTTCCTACAATGAGCAGTTCTTC. It yields the protein CASSLSTGSYNEQFF.

This clonotype was observed a few times. V and J are TRBV4-1 and TRBJ2-1; 9 nucleotides match TRBD2. The CDR3 consists of 17 residues. With V trimmed by 2 bases and J by 8 bases, 13 bases remained unmatched. Germline lookup yields CDR1 MGHRA and CDR2 YSYEKL. DNA of the CDR3: TGCGCCAGCAGCCAAAATAGCGGGAGTGGGGTGCAAGATGAGCAGTTCTTC. It codes for CASSQNSGSGVQDEQFF.

This clonotype has a count of ten or more. The genes are TRBV6-5 and TRBJ2-1; no reliable D call. The CDR3 totals 15 residues. V lost 2 bases, J lost 1 base, and 9 bases lay in between. The germline gives CDR1 MNHEY, CDR2 SVGAGI. In DNA form, the CDR3 reads TGTGCCAGCAGTTACGGCTCCGGGTCCTACAATGAGCAGTTCTTC. It codes for CASSYGSGSYNEQFF.

This chain joins TRBV5-1 and TRBJ2-1, with 8 bases aligning to TRBD1. The CDR3 has 13 amino acids. V gave up 3 bases and J gave up 14 bases; unmatched junction bases: 10. Germline V gene sequence: CDR1 SGHRS, CDR2 YFSETQ. The CDR3 is CASSSTPGQAKFF. CDR3 nucleotide sequence: TGCGCCAGCAGCTCCACTCCGGGACAGGCAAAGTTCTTC.

Note on this clonotype: A much larger clone differs from this one at a single base, so this may be a read error. The V gene is TRBV4-2, the J gene TRBJ1-1; TRBD1 might be the D (6 bases). Germline assignment: CDR1 LGHNA and CDR2 YNFKEQ. The CDR3 contains 13 residues. The CDR3 is CASSQVRDTEASF. As DNA, the CDR3 is TGTGCCAGCAGCCAAGTACGGGACACTGAAGCTTCCTTT.

This clonotype was found many times. The V and J genes are TRBV6-5 and TRBJ1-2; D is unresolved. Germline V CDR1 and CDR2: MNHEY, SVGAGI. This CDR3 region has 13 residues. V lost 1 base to trimming and J lost 6 bases, with 9 bases between them. For the CDR3, the DNA is TGTGCCAGCAGTTACTGGCGAGAGAATGGCTACACCTTC. As protein: CASSYWRENGYTF.

The chain links TRBV5-1 to TRBJ2-7; D unclear. The CDR3 totals 13 residues. CDR1 is SGHRS, CDR2 YFSETQ, per germline. Trimming took off 5 bases at V and 9 bases at J, with 18 bases between the two ends. This CDR3 reads CASRPDGRRGQYF. CDR3 sequence (DNA): TGCGCCAGCAGACCGGACGGACGCCGCGGGCAGTACTTC.

This clonotype was counted a few times. The chain recombines TRBV27 with TRBJ2-7, with a tentative D call TRBD2 (6 bases). Germline CDR1 and CDR2: MNHEY and SMNVEV (reference sequence). V dropped 3 bases and J dropped 2 bases, with 11 bases sitting between them. CDR3 length: 14 residues. The CDR3 loop reads CASSFGGPTYEQYF. The CDR3 nucleotides read TGTGCCAGCAGTTTCGGGGGACCTACCTACGAGCAGTACTTC.

This clonotype was seen a handful of times. The chain carries TRBV6-1 and TRBJ1-5; D unresolved. This CDR3 is 15 amino acids long. In germline, CDR1 is MNHNS, CDR2 SASEGT. V dropped 0 bases and J dropped 6 bases, with 12 bases sitting between them. CDR3 sequence (DNA): TGTGCCAGCAGTGAAGCTAATACGGGGATTCAGCCCCAGCATTTT. Its translation: CASSEANTGIQPQHF.

A remark on this clonotype: At one of its ends the junction is not consistent with the germline gene, which may arise from a read error. This chain joins TRBV28 and TRBJ2-3; D remains ambiguous. The germline CDR1 and CDR2 sequences are MDHEN and SYDVKM. The CDR3 spans 14 residues. CDR3 loop: CASSPPGVGNTQYF. DNA for the CDR3: TGCGCCAGCAGCCCCCCCGGAGTGGGAAATACGCAGTATTTT.

The rearrangement links TRBV12-3 or TRBV12-4 to TRBJ1-4; D ambiguous. The CDR3 totals 16 residues. The V end was cut by 3 bases, the J end by 7 bases, with 18 bases between. CDR3 protein: CASSFPQALVGEKLFF. For the CDR3, the DNA is TGTGCCAGCAGTTTCCCCCAAGCCCTCGTGGGTGAAAAACTGTTTTTT.

This clonotype was observed at least ten times. The V gene is TRBV30, the J gene TRBJ1-2; no clear D gene. This CDR3 has 14 amino acids. V lost 1 base and J lost 5, with 14 bases in between. Germline V gives CDR1 GTSNPN, CDR2 SVGIG (reference sequence). The CDR3 region is CAWSGPHAGYGYTF. CDR3 sequence (DNA): TGTGCCTGGAGTGGGCCACACGCCGGGTATGGCTACACCTTC.

This clonotype was observed at least ten times. The chain uses TRBV11-2 and TRBJ2-1, with 11 bases aligning to TRBD2. Germline CDR1 and CDR2: SGHAT and FQNNGV. V lost 5 bases to trimming and J lost 7 bases; unmatched junction nucleotides: 7. The CDR3 has 15 amino acids. Here the CDR3 reads CASSLLAGGKNEQFF. The CDR3 DNA reads TGTGCCAGCAGCCTCCTAGCGGGAGGCAAAAATGAGCAGTTCTTC.